Sequencing of this T cell receptor (beta chain) was carried out in a study of shared clonotypes between healthy human individuals (dated by TCRdb to the early 2020s). As for the study more broadly: The cohort included a few men and two women between 18 and 49 years of age. To increase sequencing depth and limit assay-specific biases, TCR repertoire library preparation and sequencing were carried out by different laboratories using diverse techniques. Each donor's leukapheresis produced roughly between about 0.9 and 9.5 billion PBMCs. Blood TCR repertoires of five healthy adults were deeply sequenced to estimate repertoire size and the extent of clonotype sharing between individuals. Per donor, three plates each were used for CD4 naive and CD4 memory, two for CD8 naive, and one for CD8 memory. Points the paper makes about the study in general: Sampling was restricted to blood, and TCR repertoires in tissues likely differ from the TCR repertoires found in blood. Estimated clonotype richness was generally larger for naive than for memory subsets. Compared with non-shared clonotypes, clonotypes shared by all four sorted-subset donors had higher generation probabilities. Incomplete sequencing was indicated by rarefaction of sorted-subset datasets, despite the large sequencing depth. Because the study included a small number of donors, the genetic and exposure-history diversity represented was limited. Sharing across a few donors was observed for approximately 5% of naive CD4, less than 4% of naive CD8, about 2.3% of memory CD4, and roughly 0.4% of memory CD8 clonotypes. Pairwise subsampling indicated that sequencing depth was expected to affect the degree of clonotype sharing among donors.

TCR CDR3 regions were amplified from genomic DNA by multiplex PCR using the deep immunoSEQ assay. Extracted genomic DNA from each cell subset was distributed evenly across all wells of several immunoSEQ 96-well plates, and each plate was treated as a replicate. Each replicate PCR for sorted subsets received 200 ng genomic DNA, equal to roughly 30,000 T cell genomes. The purified libraries were quantified using a Qubit 3.0 fluorometer, sized with a Bioanalyzer 2100, and then quantified again using the KAPA Library Quantification kit. A separate single-read 150-cycle Illumina NextSeq 550 flow cell was used to sequence each immunoSEQ 96-well plate. The paper's processing steps were these. Because only junctional sequences without quality scores were contained in the immunoSEQ output, filtering matching that applied to full-length reads could not be performed. To assign V/J genes and CDR3, sequences were annotated against IMGT germline references using PyIR, a Python wrapper for IgBLAST v1.9. Reads were removed for weak V/J assignments (E-value above 1e-6), missing CDR3, stop codons, out-of-frame junctions, or ambiguous translated residues. V3J clonotypes were defined by identical inferred V gene, J gene, and CDR3 amino acid sequence. Percentage overlap between repertoires was computed as shared unique clonotypes divided by the size of the smaller repertoire. Repertoire richness was assessed with RTK rarefaction, the Chao1 estimator, and Recon v2.1 estimates of unobserved clonotypes. For all TCRbeta clonotypes obtained by the gDNA method from a few donors, generation probabilities were computed with OLGA. The source is immuneACCESS, and TCRdb retained only in-frame sequences with V and J called. Part of the clones is not carried over; for the studies checked, unresolved V genes explain less than half of this, and the remainder is unexplained. That table furnishes V, J and clone size, whereas the DNA furnished D and trimming. In this sample the table shows under 1 million clones, about 96% of which occur a single time. The top ten constitute approximately 0.2% of the sample.

V lost 4 bases and J lost 5 bases, and the count of bases not matched to a germline gene is 7. The CDR3 starts with the cysteine, ends with the phenylalanine, and has 14 residues. The retained sequence is limited to the CDR3, 42 bases, with the frame set at the first base. In the germline V gene (reference sequence), CDR1 corresponds to SEHNR and CDR2 to FQNEAQ. Turning to this clone: The antigen this receptor binds is unknown. One base away there is no much larger clone; base qualities are not given.

CD8 naive samples were obtained by positive selection for CCR7 among CD45RO-negative cells, yielding a CD45RA+CCR7+ population from which TemRA cells were excluded. The donors were healthy, HIV-negative adults with no recently reported acute infections or vaccinations. Every donor was a Caucasian adult residing in Nashville, Tennessee, USA. Blood was obtained by leukapheresis, after which PBMCs were separated by Ficoll-Histopaque density gradient centrifugation and cryopreserved in liquid nitrogen vapor phase. Analytical flow cytometry was used to check the purity and quantity of every magnetically sorted T cell population. Genomic DNA was isolated from every sorted fraction and measured by UV absorbance on a Nanodrop 2000c.

The source is a man aged 25 to 40 in good health. Sequencing was performed on naive CD8+ T cells sorted from blood. Explained via the paper, the cell subset or site label denotes: CD45RA+CCR7+. The chain links TRBV7-9 with TRBJ2-5, and 7 junctional nucleotides match TRBD1. The CDR3 protein: CASSSTDRVETQYF. The nucleotide sequence is TGTGCCAGCAGCTCAACTGACAGGGTTGAGACCCAGTACTTC.